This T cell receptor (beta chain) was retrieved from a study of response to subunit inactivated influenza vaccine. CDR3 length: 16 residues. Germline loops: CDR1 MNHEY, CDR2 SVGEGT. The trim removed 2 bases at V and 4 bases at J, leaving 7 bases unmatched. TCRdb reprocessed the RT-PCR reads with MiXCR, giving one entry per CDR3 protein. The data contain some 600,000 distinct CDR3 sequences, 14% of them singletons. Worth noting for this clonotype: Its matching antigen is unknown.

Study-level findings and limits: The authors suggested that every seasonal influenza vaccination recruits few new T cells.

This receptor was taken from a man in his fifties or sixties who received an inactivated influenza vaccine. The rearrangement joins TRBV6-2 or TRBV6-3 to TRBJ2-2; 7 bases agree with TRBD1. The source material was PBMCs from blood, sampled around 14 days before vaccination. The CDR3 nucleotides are TGTGCCAGCAGTTACGGATACAGGGGTGGCACCGGGGAGCTGTTTTTT. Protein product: CASSYGYRGGTGELFF.